This T cell receptor beta chain was captured by sequencing in a study of sequential checkpoint blockade in melanoma. Study summary: Arm A got nivolumab then ipilimumab; arm B the reverse, 1:1. Each arm's sequence ended with maintenance nivolumab.

Described treatment: randomized to nivolumab then ipilimumab (arm A) or the reverse (arm B). DNA-damaging chemotherapy had not been given to any patient beforehand. Live CD3+CD8+ CD19− CD56− cells were sorted from PBMCs. V was shortened by 0 bases and J by 4 bases, with 9 bases between the two germline ends. The CDR3 runs 15 residues. Per the germline V gene, CDR1 is MNHNS and CDR2 is SASEGT. Here immunoSEQ multiplex PCR was the method, and the copy in TCRdb shows in-frame clones only, minus some. The profile shows roughly 8,400 clones, 75% of them singletons. This TCR was sampled from a human donor with melanoma. Sample: CD8+ T cells sorted from blood (inferred from file names), taken from a patient given nivolumab and ipilimumab in sequence. The rearrangement joins TRBV6-1 to TRBJ2-2; D perhaps matches TRBD1 (7 bases). This chain's CDR3 is CASSEAQGGTGELFF. Written as DNA, the CDR3 is TGTGCCAGCAGTGAAGCCCAGGGGGGCACCGGGGAGCTGTTTTTT.